One and the same sample provided the 23 T cell receptor beta chains below, sequenced in a study of blood T cell repertoires in COVID-19. Profiled with immunoSEQ multiplex PCR; TCRdb holds only in-frame clones, not every one. Here the sample spans more than 200,000 clones, about 87% being singletons. The sample consisted of PBMCs or T cells enriched from blood (not recorded which). These receptors all stem from a woman in her 50s who had recovered from COVID-19.

The rearrangement uses TRBV7-3 and TRBJ2-6; 10 nucleotides agree with TRBD1. V lost 4 bases to trimming and J lost 9 bases; unmatched junction nucleotides: 6. In germline, CDR1 is SGHTA, CDR2 FQGTGA. The CDR3 sequence is 15 residues long. The CDR3 sequence: CASSSTGGFGNVLTF. CDR3 coding DNA: TGTGCCAGCAGCTCGACAGGGGGCTTTGGCAACGTCCTGACTTTC.

The chain carries TRBV2 and TRBJ1-2; the match to TRBD1 covers 9 bases. CDR1 SNHLY and CDR2 FYNNEI come from the germline V gene. V was clipped by 6 bases and J by 6 bases; unmatched bases: 14. CDR3 size: 16 residues. CDR3 bases: TGTGCCAGCAGGGCGGACAGGGGTATCCGAGGAGATGGCTACACCTTC. Amino acid sequence: CASRADRGIRGDGYTF.

The gene calls are TRBV6-5 and TRBJ1-1; 7 nucleotides agree with TRBD1. Germline values: CDR1 MNHEY, CDR2 SVGAGI. The CDR3 spans 13 residues. J lost 0 bases, V lost 8 bases, and 3 bases had no gene match. The DNA for the CDR3 is TGTGCCAGCGGGGGACAGCTGAACACTGAAGCTTTCTTT. Translation gives CASGGQLNTEAFF.

V is TRBV5-1 and J is TRBJ1-2; unclear D gene. V was pared by 5 bases and J by 2 bases, with 10 bases between. Germline CDR1 is SGHRS and CDR2 is YFSETQ. This CDR3 is built from 13 residues. CDR3 sequence: CASSTAENYGYTF. The DNA of the CDR3 is TGCGCCAGCAGTACGGCGGAGAACTATGGCTACACCTTC.

V usage is TRBV6-4 and J usage is TRBJ2-3, with 13 nucleotides matching TRBD2. V dropped 4 bases and J dropped 5; count of bases not matched to a gene: 6. CDR1 MRHNA and CDR2 SNTAGT come from the germline V gene. This CDR3 region has 16 residues. This CDR3 reads CASSALAGGSEDTQYF. CDR3 bases: TGTGCCAGCAGTGCACTAGCGGGAGGGTCGGAAGATACGCAGTATTTT.

This chain connects TRBV5-1 to TRBJ1-6; 7 bases are shared with TRBD1. Germline CDR1 is SGHRS and CDR2 is YFSETQ. The CDR3 has 14 residues. V lost 1 base, J lost 10 bases, and 5 bases stayed unmatched. CDR3 in DNA: TGCGCCAGCAGCTTGTACGGGACAGACTCACCCCTCCACTTT. It codes for CASSLYGTDSPLHF. Full variable domain (remainder filled in from reference TRBV5-1 and TRBJ1-6): KAGVTQTPRYLIKTRGQQVTLSCSPISGHRSVSWYQQTPGQGLQFLFEYFSETQRNKGNFPGRFSGRQFSNSRSEMNVSTLELGDSALYLCASSLYGTDSPLHFGNGTRLTVT.

This clone was counted a single time. The chain employs TRBV30 and TRBJ2-5; 9 nucleotides agree with TRBD2. J was trimmed by 1 base and V by 2 bases; bases with no gene match: 11. The CDR3 extends over 17 amino acids. The V gene's germline CDR1 is GTSNPN and CDR2 SVGIG (reference sequence). The DNA for the CDR3 is TGTGCCTGGAGTAGACTAGCGGTCTCGGGCCTCCAAGAGACCCAGTACTTC. Its protein is CAWSRLAVSGLQETQYF. The full variable domain, rest sourced from reference TRBV30 and TRBJ2-5, is SQTIHQWPATLVQPVGSPLSLECTVEGTSNPNLYWYRQAAGRGLQLLFYSVGIGQISSEVPQNLSASRPQDRQFILSSKKLLLSDSGFYLCAWSRLAVSGLQETQYFGPGTRLLVL.

The rearrangement uses TRBV7-2 and TRBJ1-6, with 8 bases matching TRBD1. V lost 4 bases, J lost 10 bases, and 12 bases stayed unmatched. The germline V gene has CDR1 SGHTA and CDR2 FQGNSA. This CDR3 has 16 amino acids. CDR3 residues: CASSSRGDRRGSPLHF. CDR3 sequence (DNA): TGTGCCAGCAGCTCTAGAGGGGACAGGAGGGGGTCACCCCTCCACTTT.

The CDR3 loop reads CASISGGRETQYF. The DNA for the CDR3 is TGTGCCAGCATCAGCGGGGGCCGGGAGACCCAGTACTTC. The rearrangement uses TRBV28 and TRBJ2-5; TRBD2 agrees at 8 bases. Germline CDR1 MDHEN, CDR2 SYDVKM. This CDR3 spans 13 amino acids. V was clipped by 7 bases and J by 5 bases; unmatched bases: 6.

The V gene is TRBV6-5, the J gene TRBJ2-2; a possible D gene is TRBD2 (5 bases). The germline V and J ends were trimmed by 5 bases and 9 bases, with 13 bases remaining between them. Germline V gives CDR1 MNHEY, CDR2 SVGAGI. The CDR3 is 13 amino acids. CDR3 nucleotide sequence: TGTGCCAGCAGTACCGCACTAGTTAGGGAGCTGTTTTTT. It codes for CASSTALVRELFF.

The chain carries TRBV11-2 and TRBJ2-7; 9 bases are shared with TRBD2. There are 15 residues in the CDR3. Trimming removed 6 bases from V and 7 bases from J; junction bases left unmatched: 13. The germline gives CDR1 SGHAT, CDR2 FQNNGV. CDR3 nucleotides: TGTGCCAGCAGGGACCCTAGCGGGGCCCATGGTGAGCAGTACTTC. Translation: CASRDPSGAHGEQYF.

This rearrangement joins TRBV6-4 to TRBJ2-3; 7 bases line up with TRBD1. The trim removed 6 bases at V and 4 bases at J, leaving 10 bases unmatched. Germline V gene data show CDR1 as MRHNA and CDR2 as SNTAGT. The CDR3 consists of 15 residues. The CDR3 sequence: CASSPTGSVADTQYF. For the CDR3, the DNA is TGTGCCAGCAGCCCGACAGGGAGTGTCGCAGATACGCAGTATTTT.

The rearrangement uses TRBV7-8 and TRBJ1-1, with D perhaps matching TRBD1 (6 bases). This CDR3 has 14 residues. V lost 1 base to trimming and J lost 1 base, with 7 bases between them. Germline-derived CDR1 and CDR2 are SGHVS and FQNEAQ. The CDR3 protein is CASSLEGGNTEAFF. In DNA form, the CDR3 reads TGTGCCAGCAGCTTAGAAGGGGGGAACACTGAAGCTTTCTTT.

The chain uses TRBV19 and TRBJ2-1, with D possibly TRBD2 on 6 matching bases. CDR1 is LNHDA and CDR2 is SQIVND in the germline V gene (reference sequence). The CDR3 sequence is 18 residues long. V gave up 6 bases and J gave up 0 bases, with 21 bases separating them. The CDR3 sequence is CASSPNPAGFSSYNEQFF. CDR3 sequence (DNA): TGTGCCAGTAGCCCAAACCCCGCGGGGTTCAGCTCCTACAATGAGCAGTTCTTC.

The chain links TRBV11-3 to TRBJ2-1; 14 bases match TRBD2. Unmatched junction bases numbered 14, after V lost 0 bases and J lost 7 bases. Germline V CDR1 and CDR2: SGHNT, YENEEA. The length of the CDR3 is 20 residues. The CDR3 coding sequence is TGTGCCAGCAGCTTAGATCTTGGGACTAGCGGGAGTTCCGCCGCGAATGAGCAGTTCTTC. This sequence encodes CASSLDLGTSGSSAANEQFF.

The rearrangement uses TRBV5-1 and TRBJ1-5, with 7 positions matching TRBD1. This CDR3 contains 14 residues. Germline CDR1 SGHRS, CDR2 YFSETQ. The junction had 4 bases not matched to a gene; V was cut back by 4 bases and J by 3 bases. The CDR3 DNA reads TGCGCCAGCAGCCCCGGGACAGACAATCAGCCCCAGCATTTT. This sequence encodes CASSPGTDNQPQHF.

In this sample, this clone turned up a few times. This rearrangement joins TRBV12-5 to TRBJ1-1, with TRBD1 matching over 10 bases. CDR3 length: 14 amino acids. Germline-derived CDR1 and CDR2 are LGHNT and FRNRAP. V lost 4 bases and J lost 8; bases outside the gene matches: 7. The CDR3 sequence is CASGSTGTGEEAFF. CDR3 in DNA: TGTGCTAGTGGTTCCACCGGGACAGGGGAAGAAGCTTTCTTT.

The V and J genes are TRBV7-2 and TRBJ1-2; D unresolved. CDR1 SGHTA and CDR2 FQGNSA come from the germline V gene. Trimming removed 5 bases from V and 0 bases from J, with 10 bases in between. There are 14 residues in the CDR3. The CDR3 sequence: CASSLGSSNYGYTF. DNA for the CDR3: TGTGCCAGCAGCCTGGGGAGTTCTAACTATGGCTACACCTTC. Looking up the rest from reference TRBV7-2 and TRBJ1-2 gives the full variable domain: GAGVSQSPSNKVTEKGKDVELRCDPISGHTALYWYRQSLGQGLEFLIYFQGNSAPDKSGLPSDRFSAERTGGSVSTLTIQRTQQEDSAVYLCASSLGSSNYGYTFGSGTRLTVV.

Notes on this clone: Different DNA sequences within this sample yield the same CDR3. The chain links TRBV9 to TRBJ1-3, with TRBD1 as a possible D gene (6 bases). CDR1 SGDLS and CDR2 YYNGEE come from the germline V gene. The V end lost 0 bases, the J end lost 1 base, and 8 bases lay between the germline ends. The CDR3 extends over 15 amino acids. CDR3 sequence (DNA): TGTGCCAGCAGCGTAGAGCAGGGGTCTGGAAACACCATATATTTT. It yields the protein CASSVEQGSGNTIYF.

The chain couples TRBV7-8 to TRBJ2-2; D gene ambiguous. The CDR3 has 14 residues. Per the germline V gene, CDR1 is SGHVS and CDR2 is FQNEAQ. The ends were cut back, 3 bases at V and 2 bases at J, with 7 bases in the middle. The CDR3, as DNA: TGTGCCAGCAGCTTCTTAGAAAACACCGGGGAGCTGTTTTTT. The encoded protein is CASSFLENTGELFF.

A remark on this clone: Within the sample, other DNA sequences also encode this same CDR3. The rearrangement uses TRBV19 and TRBJ2-6; TRBD2 is a possible D gene (5 bases). Trimming removed 7 bases at V and 0 bases at J, with 7 bases between. The germline CDR1 and CDR2 sequences are LNHDA and SQIVND (reference sequence). This CDR3 is 14 amino acids long. The CDR3 DNA sequence: TGTGCCAGTACTCGGGGCTCTGGGGCCAACGTCCTGACTTTC. It encodes CASTRGSGANVLTF.

This chain links TRBV30 with TRBJ2-2; D unclear. This CDR3 has 16 residues. Germline V gene lookup returns CDR1 GTSNPN and CDR2 SVGIG (reference sequence). Trimming took 0 bases from V and 2 from J, leaving 13 bases between them. The chain's CDR3 is CAWSVHVQENTGELFF. The CDR3 DNA sequence: TGTGCCTGGAGTGTACACGTCCAGGAAAACACCGGGGAGCTGTTTTTT.

This chain uses TRBV29-1 with TRBJ2-1; 9 bases line up with TRBD2. Germline V lookup: CDR1 SQVTM, CDR2 ANQGSEA. V lost 3 bases to trimming and J lost 8 bases; unmatched junction nucleotides: 11. There are 15 residues in the CDR3. CDR3 in amino acids: CSVDRLAALRDEQFF. DNA for the CDR3: TGCAGCGTTGATCGACTAGCGGCTCTACGGGATGAGCAGTTCTTC.